This T cell receptor (beta chain) is from a study of blood T cell repertoires in COVID-19. Trimming removed 5 bases at V and 4 bases at J, with 11 bases between. CDR3 length: 13 amino acids. Per the germline V gene, CDR1 is MGHDK and CDR2 is SYGVNS. In the study's own analysis: The authors estimated nucleated cell counts from reference gene primer amplification. Clones were read by immunoSEQ multiplex PCR, and TCRdb kept only the in-frame ones, dropping some. That table supplies the V and J calls and clone size; D and trimming were determined from the DNA. Here the sample spans some 190,000 clones, 88% being singletons.

The sequence came from a man aged 18 to 30 with active or convalescent COVID-19. The V and J genes are TRBV25-1 and TRBJ1-2; D is ambiguous. Sequencing was performed on peripheral blood. CDR3 sequence reads: CASSPTSPYGYTF. The CDR3 DNA reads TGTGCCAGCAGTCCCACGAGTCCCTATGGCTACACCTTC.